These T cell receptor beta chains were read from a single sample in a study of T-cell reconstitution after alpha-beta-depleted transplantation in children. TCRdb re-called the PCR reads with MiXCR, one entry per CDR3 protein. This repertoire shows more than 150,000 distinct CDR3 sequences, about 6.8% found once; its top ten account for 3%. This sample comprised PBMCs from the stem cell graft donor, obtained from the stem cell graft. These receptors originate from a human donor who donated a stem cell graft to a child with Wiskott-Aldrich syndrome. Each CDR3 is given without its conserved first and last residue. Fields, in order: J gene, V gene, clone size, CDR3 protein. Not all rows give a size; the values are once, few, many and, for expanded clones, a class.

>TRBJ2-5|TRBV20-1|many
SARGTSTQETQY
>TRBJ1-1|TRBV9|many
ASSDQPLNTEAF
>TRBJ2-2|TRBV10-3|NA
AISPGLLTWVLL
>TRBJ2-3|TRBV7-9|NA
ASSSPGEKYTQY
>TRBJ2-7|TRBV19|NA
ASNQRGGYEQY
>TRBJ2-6|TRBV7-9|few
AAQALRRNSGANVLT
>TRBJ2-7|TRBV5-5|NA
ASGPGPYYEQY
>TRBJ1-5|TRBV18|many
ASLAASNQPQH
>TRBJ1-6|TRBV3-1|NA
ASSQGSNSPLH
>TRBJ1-1|TRBV12-3/TRBV12-4|many
ASSVMGQGNTEAF
>TRBJ1-1|TRBV5-5|NA
ASSLLSGLKNTEAF
>TRBJ2-7|TRBV7-2|NA
ASSSQGRSGYEQY
>TRBJ1-1|TRBV12-3/TRBV12-4|many
ASSFADILNTEAF
>TRBJ1-1|TRBV11-2|many
ASSFSLTAEAF
>TRBJ2-5|TRBV5-1|NA
ASSLGITVGQETQY
>TRBJ1-5|TRBV12-3/TRBV12-4|NA
ASSLVRGGNQPQH
>TRBJ2-5|TRBV18|many
ASSPVQETQY
>TRBJ2-3|TRBV3-1|many
ASSQAGYPTDTQY
>TRBJ1-6|TRBV6-5|many
ASSSYSSSSYNSPLH
>TRBJ2-7|TRBV6-1|many
ASRGTGSSYEQY
>TRBJ2-5|TRBV7-2|many
ASSLARFLGGTETQY
>TRBJ2-7|TRBV30|many
AWDRGRDYEQY
>TRBJ1-1|TRBV12-3/TRBV12-4|many
ASSLRVGTRPSEAF
>TRBJ1-1|TRBV5-1|many
ASSLVPAVNTEAF
>TRBJ2-7|TRBV3-1|NA
ASSQDLTGASYEQY